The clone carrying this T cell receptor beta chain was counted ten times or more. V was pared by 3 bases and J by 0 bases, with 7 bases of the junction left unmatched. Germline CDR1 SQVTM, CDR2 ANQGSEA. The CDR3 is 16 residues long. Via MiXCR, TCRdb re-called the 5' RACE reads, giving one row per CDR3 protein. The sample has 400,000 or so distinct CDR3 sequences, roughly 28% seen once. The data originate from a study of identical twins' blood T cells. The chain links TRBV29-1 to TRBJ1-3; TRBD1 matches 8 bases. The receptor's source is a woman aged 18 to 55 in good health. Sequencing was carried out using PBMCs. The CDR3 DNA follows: TGCAGCGTTGAGACCGGGACAGGATTCTCTGGAAACACCATATATTTT. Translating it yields CSVETGTGFSGNTIYF. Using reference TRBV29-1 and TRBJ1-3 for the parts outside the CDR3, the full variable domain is SAVISQKPSRDICQRGTSLTIQCQVDSQVTMMFWYRQQPGQSLTLIATANQGSEATYESGFVIDKFPISRPNLTFSTLTVSNMSPEDSSIYLCSVETGTGFSGNTIYFGEGSWLTVV.